This T cell receptor (beta chain) was sequenced for a study of blood T cell repertoires in COVID-19. The overall study: Samples taken during acute and convalescent COVID-19 were collected in the United States, Italy and Spain.

TCRdb's table, derived via immunoSEQ multiplex PCR, lists solely in-frame clones and lacks some. The data show under 200,000 clones, roughly 90% seen once. The sample consisted of peripheral blood. This clonotype was sampled from a man younger than 35 with active or convalescent COVID-19.

CDR3 coding DNA: TGTGCCAGCAGTTCTTCAGGCGGGACCTCCTACAATGAGCAGTTCTTC. Encoded protein: CASSSSGGTSYNEQFF. The rearrangement joins TRBV27 to TRBJ2-1; possibly TRBD2 for D (6 bases). Trimming removed 4 bases from V and 0 bases from J, with 13 bases in between. This CDR3 is built from 16 residues. The germline V gene encodes CDR1 MNHEY and CDR2 SMNVEV (reference sequence).